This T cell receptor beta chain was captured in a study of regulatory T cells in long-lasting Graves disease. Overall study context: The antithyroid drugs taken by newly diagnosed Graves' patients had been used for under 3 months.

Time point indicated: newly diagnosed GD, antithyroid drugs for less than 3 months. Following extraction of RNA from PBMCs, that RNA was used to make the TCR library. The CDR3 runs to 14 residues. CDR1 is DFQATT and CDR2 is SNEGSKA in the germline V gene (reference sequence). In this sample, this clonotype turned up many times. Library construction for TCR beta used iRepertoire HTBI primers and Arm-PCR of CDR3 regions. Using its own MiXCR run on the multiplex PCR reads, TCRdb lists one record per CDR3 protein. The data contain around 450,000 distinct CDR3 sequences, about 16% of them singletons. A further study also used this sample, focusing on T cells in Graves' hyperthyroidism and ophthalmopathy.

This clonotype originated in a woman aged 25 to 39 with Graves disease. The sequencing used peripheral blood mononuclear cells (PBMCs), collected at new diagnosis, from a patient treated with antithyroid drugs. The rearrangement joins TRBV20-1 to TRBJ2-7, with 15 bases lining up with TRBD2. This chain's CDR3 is CSAPSRTSGRGPLV. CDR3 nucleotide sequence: TGCAGTGCTCCTTCGAGGACTAGCGGGAGGGGCCCGCTCGTC.